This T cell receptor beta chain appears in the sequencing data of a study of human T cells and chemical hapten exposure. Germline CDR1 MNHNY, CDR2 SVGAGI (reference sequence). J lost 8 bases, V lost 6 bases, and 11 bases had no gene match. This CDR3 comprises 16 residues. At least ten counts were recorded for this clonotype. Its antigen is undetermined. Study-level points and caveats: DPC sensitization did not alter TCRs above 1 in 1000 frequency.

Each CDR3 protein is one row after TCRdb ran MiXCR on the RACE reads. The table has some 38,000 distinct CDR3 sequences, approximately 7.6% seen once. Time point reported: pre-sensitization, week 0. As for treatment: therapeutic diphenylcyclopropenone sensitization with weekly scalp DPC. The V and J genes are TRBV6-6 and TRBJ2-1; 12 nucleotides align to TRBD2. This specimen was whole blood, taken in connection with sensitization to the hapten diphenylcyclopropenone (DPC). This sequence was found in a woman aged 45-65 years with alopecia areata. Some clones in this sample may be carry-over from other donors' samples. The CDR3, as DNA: TGTGCCAGCAGGATACCAGGACTAGCGGGAAGAGATGAGCAGTTCTTC. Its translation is CASRIPGLAGRDEQFF.